The 15 T cell receptor beta chains reported below all come from one sample, sequenced in a study of response to subunit inactivated influenza vaccine. TCRdb ran MiXCR on the RT-PCR reads and lists one entry per CDR3 protein. The table lists 500,000 to 550,000 distinct CDR3 sequences, less than 8% of them singletons. Here the sequenced sample was PBMCs from blood, taken 23 months after vaccination. The receptors stem from a man between 45 and 75 years old who received an inactivated influenza vaccine.

The gene calls are TRBV11-2 and TRBJ1-6; TRBD1 is a possible D gene (5 bases). Germline V gene data show CDR1 as SGHAT and CDR2 as FQNNGV. Trimming took 4 bases from V and 9 from J, leaving 10 bases between them. CDR3 length: 13 amino acids. In DNA, the CDR3 is TGTGCCAGCAGCTGGCGCCAGGGTTCACCCCTCCACTTT. Translation: CASSWRQGSPLHF.

The chain recombines TRBV4-3 with TRBJ2-1; D not certain. CDR3 length equals 15 residues. V lost 0 bases and J lost 8, with 14 bases in between. CDR1 and CDR2 (germline): LGHNA, YSLEER. CDR3 nucleotides: TGCGCCAGCAGCCAAGATTACCCATTAGAGGATGAGCAGTTCTTC. Its translation: CASSQDYPLEDEQFF.

The chain recombines TRBV2 with TRBJ2-7; TRBD2 agrees at 7 bases. Germline CDR1 and CDR2: SNHLY and FYNNEI. Losses at the gene ends were 2 bases for V and 12 bases for J; bases not matched to a gene: 4. The CDR3 contains 11 residues. CDR3 sequence: CASSETTGGYF. In DNA form, the CDR3 reads TGTGCCAGCAGTGAAACAACGGGAGGGTACTTC.

This clonotype has at least ten counts. A read error may produce the germline difference seen at one junction end. The chain carries TRBV7-3 and TRBJ2-1; 7 bases fit TRBD2. The length of the CDR3 is 15 residues. Germline V gene sequence: CDR1 SGHTA, CDR2 FQGTGA. This CDR3 is CASSITGTNYNEQFF. The CDR3 DNA follows: TGTGCCAGCAGCATAACCGGGACTAACTACAATGAGCAGTTCTTC.

This clonotype was seen a few times. The rearrangement joins TRBV5-1 to TRBJ2-7; 7 nucleotides agree with TRBD1. The CDR3 is 12 amino acids. V shed 3 bases and J 9 bases; nucleotides not matched to a gene: 6. Germline CDR1 reads SGHRS; CDR2 reads YFSETQ. This CDR3 reads CASSSTGDVQYF. The CDR3, as DNA: TGCGCCAGCAGCTCAACAGGGGATGTGCAGTACTTC.

This clonotype came up many times. The chain has TRBV7-2 and TRBJ2-3; D may be TRBD1 or TRBD2 (6 bases each). The CDR3 extends over 16 amino acids. Germline-derived CDR1 and CDR2 are SGHTA and FQGNSA. The V and J ends lost 0 bases and 3 bases respectively, with 13 bases between them. The CDR3 region is CASSLAPGAVTDTQYF. CDR3 bases: TGTGCCAGCAGCTTAGCCCCGGGGGCCGTAACAGATACGCAGTATTTT.

This clonotype was picked up many times. V usage is TRBV5-1 and J usage is TRBJ2-3; D call uncertain. The CDR3 extends over 14 amino acids. Germline V gene lookup returns CDR1 SGHRS and CDR2 YFSETQ. Trimming removed 2 bases at V and 5 bases at J, with 12 bases between. The CDR3 region has the DNA TGCGCCAGCAGCTTTGACGGCGACATAGATACGCAGTATTTT. Translating it yields CASSFDGDIDTQYF.

The rearrangement uses TRBV10-3 and TRBJ1-2; D is possibly TRBD1 (6 bases). CDR3 length equals 16 residues. The V gene lost 3 bases and the J gene lost 2 bases, with 16 bases spanning the gap. Germline-derived CDR1 and CDR2 are ENHRY and SYGVKD. The CDR3 here is CAISEFPGQQNYGYTF. The DNA for the CDR3 is TGTGCCATCAGTGAATTCCCGGGACAACAAAACTATGGCTACACCTTC.

This clonotype occurred a few times. Here the CDR3 DNA reads TGTGCCAGCAGCCAAGCAATGCACCGTGGAAACACCATATATTTT. It yields the protein CASSQAMHRGNTIYF. V is TRBV3-1 and J is TRBJ1-3; no clear D. Trimming stripped 1 base from V and 3 bases from J, with 10 bases between. Germline V gene lookup returns CDR1 LGHDT and CDR2 YNNKEL (reference sequence). The CDR3 length is 15 residues.

In this sample, this clonotype turned up many times. The chain employs TRBV12-3 or TRBV12-4 and TRBJ1-4, with TRBD1 as a possible D gene (6 bases). Trimming took off 3 bases at V and 12 bases at J, with 17 bases between the two ends. This CDR3 spans 14 amino acids. CDR3 amino acids: CASSFRAGALELFF. CDR3 sequence (DNA): TGTGCCAGCAGTTTCCGGGCAGGGGCTTTGGAACTGTTTTTT.

This clonotype was found a few times. The chain is built from TRBV6-1 and TRBJ2-7; D is undetermined. The CDR3 is 13 amino acids. CDR1 is MNHNS and CDR2 is SASEGT in the germline V gene. V gave up 5 bases and J gave up 6 bases, with 14 bases separating them. CDR3 amino acids: CASSRVPMGEQYF. Written as DNA, the CDR3 is TGTGCCAGCAGTCGGGTCCCCATGGGCGAGCAGTACTTC.

This chain connects TRBV7-2 to TRBJ2-3, with TRBD2 matching over 9 bases. Germline CDR1 is SGHTA and CDR2 is FQGNSA. V dropped 0 bases and J dropped 2; count of bases not matched to a gene: 6. The CDR3 is made up of 17 amino acids. In DNA form, the CDR3 reads TGTGCCAGCAGCTTAGCTTGGGTAGCGGGGGCCACAGATACGCAGTATTTT. Residues: CASSLAWVAGATDTQYF.

This clonotype was seen a handful of times. This chain links TRBV6-2 or TRBV6-3 with TRBJ2-7; D perhaps matches TRBD2 (5 bases). Germline CDR1 and CDR2: MNHEY and SVGEGT. Trimming took off 2 bases at V and 1 base at J, with 24 bases between the two ends. CDR3 length: 19 amino acids. CDR3: CASSYPPSGIAQRSYEQYF. In DNA, the CDR3 is TGTGCCAGCAGTTACCCCCCCAGCGGCATAGCACAACGGTCCTACGAGCAGTACTTC.

There are many counts of this clonotype. The gene calls are TRBV2 and TRBJ2-4; D remains ambiguous. Trimming shortened V by 5 bases and J by 3 bases, and 2 bases separated the two germline ends. CDR1 and CDR2 (germline): SNHLY, FYNNEI. This CDR3 contains 11 residues. The CDR3 coding sequence is TGTGCCAGCAGTATCAAAAACATTCAGTACTTC. Translating it yields CASSIKNIQYF. The whole variable domain, filled in from reference TRBV2 and TRBJ2-4, reads EPEVTQTPSHQVTQMGQEVILRCVPISNHLYFYWYRQILGQKVEFLVSFYNNEISEKSEIFDDQFSVERPDGSNFTLKIRSTKLEDSAMYFCASSIKNIQYFGAGTRLSVL.

The rearrangement uses TRBV24-1 and TRBJ1-3; D is undetermined. Trimming removed 8 bases at V and 3 bases at J, with 10 bases between. Looked up from germline, CDR1 is KGHDR and CDR2 is SFDVKD. CDR3 length equals 13 residues. The CDR3 protein is CATTGPDGNTIYF. The DNA of the CDR3 is TGTGCCACCACCGGGCCGGATGGAAACACCATATATTTT.